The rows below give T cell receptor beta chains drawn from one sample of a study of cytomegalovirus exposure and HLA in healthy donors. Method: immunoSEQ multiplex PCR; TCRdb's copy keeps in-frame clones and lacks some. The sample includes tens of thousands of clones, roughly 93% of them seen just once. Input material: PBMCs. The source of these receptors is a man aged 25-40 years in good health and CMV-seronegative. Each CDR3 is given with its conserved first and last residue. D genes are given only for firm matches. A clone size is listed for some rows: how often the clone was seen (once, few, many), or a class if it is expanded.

CDR3 DNA: TGTGCCAGCAGTGAGGGAACGGGACAGGGGGCTGCCGGGGAGCTGTTTTTT; CDR3 protein: CASSEGTGQGAAGELFF; J gene: TRBJ2-2; V gene: TRBV6-1; clone size: -; D gene: TRBD1
CDR3 DNA: TGTGCCAGCAGTGAATCGTACTCATCGGGGAACACTGAAGCTTTCTTT; CDR3 protein: CASSESYSSGNTEAFF; J gene: TRBJ1-1; V gene: TRBV25-1; clone size: -; D gene: -
CDR3 DNA: TGTGCCAGCAGCCCAGGGATTACTAACGAGCAGTACTTC; CDR3 protein: CASSPGITNEQYF; J gene: TRBJ2-7; V gene: TRBV11-2; clone size: -; D gene: -
CDR3 DNA: TGTGCCAGCAGTGACTCGATAACTAGCGTCGGTGAGCAGTTCTTC; CDR3 protein: CASSDSITSVGEQFF; J gene: TRBJ2-1; V gene: TRBV6-4; clone size: -; D gene: TRBD2
CDR3 DNA: TGTGCCAGCAGCCATGGGCCCCCCTACGAGCAGTACTTC; CDR3 protein: CASSHGPPYEQYF; J gene: TRBJ2-7; V gene: TRBV6-5; clone size: -; D gene: -
CDR3 DNA: TGTGCCTGGAGCCAAACAACGACAGGTTTCCAAGAGACCCAGTACTTC; CDR3 protein: CAWSQTTTGFQETQYF; J gene: TRBJ2-5; V gene: TRBV30; clone size: -; D gene: -
CDR3 DNA: TGTGCCAGCAGCCAGGGACAGGGGGACTACGAGCAGTACTTC; CDR3 protein: CASSQGQGDYEQYF; J gene: TRBJ2-7; V gene: TRBV4-2; clone size: -; D gene: TRBD1
CDR3 DNA: TGTGCCAGCGCTACAGGGGACGAGCAGTACTTC; CDR3 protein: CASATGDEQYF; J gene: TRBJ2-7; V gene: TRBV2; clone size: few; D gene: TRBD1
CDR3 DNA: TGCGCCAGCAGCTTAGGACCCGGGGGTAACACCGGGGAGCTGTTTTTT; CDR3 protein: CASSLGPGGNTGELFF; J gene: TRBJ2-2; V gene: TRBV5-1; clone size: -; D gene: -
CDR3 DNA: TGTGCCAGCAGCTCCCCGTTATCGAACACCGGGGAGCTGTTTTTT; CDR3 protein: CASSSPLSNTGELFF; J gene: TRBJ2-2; V gene: TRBV7-2; clone size: -; D gene: -
CDR3 DNA: TGTGCCATTTCGACAGGAAGCAATCAGCCCCAGCATTTT; CDR3 protein: CAISTGSNQPQHF; J gene: TRBJ1-5; V gene: TRBV28; clone size: -; D gene: -
CDR3 DNA: TGTGCCAGCAGCCGCGCCCCCGCGGGTCAAGAGACCCAGTACTTC; CDR3 protein: CASSRAPAGQETQYF; J gene: TRBJ2-5; V gene: TRBV6-5; clone size: -; D gene: -
CDR3 DNA: TGTGCCAGCTCACCACCATACAGGGAAGAGACCCAGTACTTC; CDR3 protein: CASSPPYREETQYF; J gene: TRBJ2-5; V gene: TRBV18; clone size: -; D gene: -
CDR3 DNA: TGTGCCAGCAGCAAAAGCTTCTCTGAGCAGTTCTTC; CDR3 protein: CASSKSFSEQFF; J gene: TRBJ2-1; V gene: TRBV11-2; clone size: -; D gene: -
CDR3 DNA: TGCGCCAGCAGCTTGGTTGGGACTAGCGCGGCTAGCACAGATACGCAGTATTTT; CDR3 protein: CASSLVGTSAASTDTQYF; J gene: TRBJ2-3; V gene: TRBV5-1; clone size: -; D gene: TRBD2
CDR3 DNA: TGTGCCAGCAGTTACCGACAGAGCAGAGGCGGCTACACCTTC; CDR3 protein: CASSYRQSRGGYTF; J gene: TRBJ1-2; V gene: TRBV6-5; clone size: -; D gene: -
CDR3 DNA: TGTGCCAGCAGAGCTACGCTTTTCGGCAATGAGCAGTTCTTC; CDR3 protein: CASRATLFGNEQFF; J gene: TRBJ2-1; V gene: TRBV2; clone size: -; D gene: -
CDR3 DNA: TGTGCCAGCAGCCAGAGACAGGGTAACTATGGCTACACCTTC; CDR3 protein: CASSQRQGNYGYTF; J gene: TRBJ1-2; V gene: TRBV14; clone size: -; D gene: TRBD1
CDR3 DNA: TGTGCCTCAAAGAAGACAGGGTCCAATGAGCAGTTCTTC; CDR3 protein: CASKKTGSNEQFF; J gene: TRBJ2-1; V gene: TRBV19; clone size: -; D gene: TRBD1
CDR3 DNA: TGTGCCAGCAGTCGTGGGCAGCACTCTGGAAACACCATATATTTT; CDR3 protein: CASSRGQHSGNTIYF; J gene: TRBJ1-3; V gene: TRBV7-2; clone size: -; D gene: -
CDR3 DNA: TGTGCCAGCACCCCCGGACTAGGGCGCACAGATACGCAGTATTTT; CDR3 protein: CASTPGLGRTDTQYF; J gene: TRBJ2-3; V gene: TRBV28; clone size: -; D gene: TRBD2
CDR3 DNA: TGCGCCAGCAGCCACATAAGCGTCGCCAGGGAGGACTATGGCTACACCTTC; CDR3 protein: CASSHISVAREDYGYTF; J gene: TRBJ1-2; V gene: TRBV4-1; clone size: -; D gene: -
CDR3 DNA: TGCGCCAGCAGCTTGGCAGGGGGCGACACAGATACGCAGTATTTT; CDR3 protein: CASSLAGGDTDTQYF; J gene: TRBJ2-3; V gene: TRBV5-1; clone size: -; D gene: TRBD1
CDR3 DNA: TGTGCCAGCAGCTTGGACGACTACGAACAGTACTTC; CDR3 protein: CASSLDDYEQYF; J gene: TRBJ2-7; V gene: TRBV5-6; clone size: -; D gene: -
CDR3 DNA: TGTGCCAGCAGCTTGATCCGGGACAGGGGCCAAAAAAACTATGGCTACACCTTC; CDR3 protein: CASSLIRDRGQKNYGYTF; J gene: TRBJ1-2; V gene: TRBV5-6; clone size: -; D gene: TRBD1
CDR3 DNA: TGTGCCAGCAGCTTATCTAGCGGGAGAAACACCGGGGAGCTGTTTTTT; CDR3 protein: CASSLSSGRNTGELFF; J gene: TRBJ2-2; V gene: TRBV11-2; clone size: -; D gene: TRBD2
CDR3 DNA: TGTGCCAGCAGACTAGCGGGGAGCTCCTACGAGCAGTACTTC; CDR3 protein: CASRLAGSSYEQYF; J gene: TRBJ2-7; V gene: TRBV19; clone size: -; D gene: TRBD2
CDR3 DNA: TGCGCCAGCAGTCCCCCTGGATCCAGGGGGCATCAGCCCCAGCATTTT; CDR3 protein: CASSPPGSRGHQPQHF; J gene: TRBJ1-5; V gene: TRBV23-1; clone size: once; D gene: TRBD1
CDR3 DNA: TGTGCCAGCAGCTTGGGACGGGACTCATGGGAGACCCAGTACTTC; CDR3 protein: CASSLGRDSWETQYF; J gene: TRBJ2-5; V gene: TRBV5-4; clone size: -; D gene: -
CDR3 DNA: TGTGCCATGGGGGGAGAGAGGGAAGCTTTCTTT; CDR3 protein: CAMGGEREAFF; J gene: TRBJ1-1; V gene: TRBV10-3; clone size: -; D gene: -
CDR3 DNA: TGTGCCAGCAACGAAGCGGGGGGGTACAATGAGCAGTTCTTC; CDR3 protein: CASNEAGGYNEQFF; J gene: TRBJ2-1; V gene: TRBV7-2; clone size: -; D gene: TRBD2
CDR3 DNA: TGTGCCAGCAGCACGGGGGGGGTTAGGTTCTTC; CDR3 protein: CASSTGGVRFF; J gene: TRBJ2-1; V gene: TRBV6-5; clone size: -; D gene: TRBD2
CDR3 DNA: TGTGCCAGCAAGAGAAAGGGACTAGCGGGGATTGCGAACACCGGGGAGCTGTTTTTT; CDR3 protein: CASKRKGLAGIANTGELFF; J gene: TRBJ2-2; V gene: TRBV7-6; clone size: -; D gene: TRBD2
CDR3 DNA: TGTGCCAGTAGTCAGGGCAGGAACAATCAGCCCCAGCATTTT; CDR3 protein: CASSQGRNNQPQHF; J gene: TRBJ1-5; V gene: TRBV19; clone size: -; D gene: -
CDR3 DNA: TGTGCCAGCAGCCCATTCGGGGGTAGCAATCAGCCCCAGCATTTT; CDR3 protein: CASSPFGGSNQPQHF; J gene: TRBJ1-5; V gene: TRBV5-5; clone size: -; D gene: -
CDR3 DNA: TGTGCCAGCAGTGAAGACATAACCTATGGCTACACCTTC; CDR3 protein: CASSEDITYGYTF; J gene: TRBJ1-2; V gene: TRBV6-5; clone size: -; D gene: -
CDR3 DNA: TGCGCCAGCAGCTTGACGGGACACAATGACAATGAGCAGTTCTTC; CDR3 protein: CASSLTGHNDNEQFF; J gene: TRBJ2-1; V gene: TRBV5-1; clone size: -; D gene: -
CDR3 DNA: TGTGCCAGCAGCCTCAGGGCAGAAGCTTTCTTT; CDR3 protein: CASSLRAEAFF; J gene: TRBJ1-1; V gene: TRBV6-6; clone size: -; D gene: -
CDR3 DNA: TGTGCCAGCAGCTTCACGGGGGACAGGGGTCTCCAAGAGACCCAGTACTTC; CDR3 protein: CASSFTGDRGLQETQYF; J gene: TRBJ2-5; V gene: TRBV11-2; clone size: -; D gene: TRBD1
CDR3 DNA: TGTGCCAGCAGCGTAGATGGACAGGCAATGGATGGCTACACCTTC; CDR3 protein: CASSVDGQAMDGYTF; J gene: TRBJ1-2; V gene: TRBV9; clone size: -; D gene: TRBD1
CDR3 DNA: TGCGCCAGCAGCTTGGAACCCGGACAAAACTATGGCTACACCTTC; CDR3 protein: CASSLEPGQNYGYTF; J gene: TRBJ1-2; V gene: TRBV5-1; clone size: -; D gene: -
CDR3 DNA: TGCGCCAGCAGCTCTCAAAGGACAGGACCACCTGATCAGCCCCAGCATTTT; CDR3 protein: CASSSQRTGPPDQPQHF; J gene: TRBJ1-5; V gene: TRBV4-1; clone size: few; D gene: TRBD1
CDR3 DNA: TGTGCCAGCAGCCTCGGACTAGCGGAGACTGAAGGCGAGCAGTACTTC; CDR3 protein: CASSLGLAETEGEQYF; J gene: TRBJ2-7; V gene: TRBV9; clone size: -; D gene: TRBD2
CDR3 DNA: TGTGCCAGCAGTTTTAGACAGGGGAGTCAGCCCCAGCATTTT; CDR3 protein: CASSFRQGSQPQHF; J gene: TRBJ1-5; V gene: TRBV5-6; clone size: -; D gene: TRBD1
CDR3 DNA: TGTGCCAGTAGTCCGCCCACAGGGCGCAATCAGCCCCAGCATTTT; CDR3 protein: CASSPPTGRNQPQHF; J gene: TRBJ1-5; V gene: TRBV19; clone size: few; D gene: -
CDR3 DNA: TGTGCCAGCGGTGGGGCCTTGGGGCAAGAGACCCAGTACTTC; CDR3 protein: CASGGALGQETQYF; J gene: TRBJ2-5; V gene: TRBV6-5; clone size: once; D gene: -
CDR3 DNA: TGCGCCAGCAGCTTAGACACTCACTACGAGCAGTACTTC; CDR3 protein: CASSLDTHYEQYF; J gene: TRBJ2-7; V gene: TRBV5-1; clone size: -; D gene: -
CDR3 DNA: TGTGCCAGCAGTTACTCGATCCGGGCTAACTATGGCTACACCTTC; CDR3 protein: CASSYSIRANYGYTF; J gene: TRBJ1-2; V gene: TRBV6-5; clone size: -; D gene: -
CDR3 DNA: TGTGCCACAGGGGCCCAAACCGAGACCCAGTACTTC; CDR3 protein: CATGAQTETQYF; J gene: TRBJ2-5; V gene: TRBV2; clone size: once; D gene: -
CDR3 DNA: TGCGCCAGCAGCCAAGTTTTCCGGGACAGGGGTTACAATGAGCAGTTCTTC; CDR3 protein: CASSQVFRDRGYNEQFF; J gene: TRBJ2-1; V gene: TRBV4-1; clone size: -; D gene: TRBD1
CDR3 DNA: TGTGCCAGCAGCTTAGAGCGTGGAGGAGCTAACTATGGCTACACCTTC; CDR3 protein: CASSLERGGANYGYTF; J gene: TRBJ1-2; V gene: TRBV7-6; clone size: few; D gene: -
CDR3 DNA: TGTGCCAGCAGCTTAGCGGGACAGGGTGAGCAGTACTTC; CDR3 protein: CASSLAGQGEQYF; J gene: TRBJ2-7; V gene: TRBV7-9; clone size: -; D gene: TRBD1
CDR3 DNA: TGTGCCAGCAGCTTAGGGGGGACAGGGGGTCGCGAGCAGTTCTTC; CDR3 protein: CASSLGGTGGREQFF; J gene: TRBJ2-1; V gene: TRBV7-2; clone size: -; D gene: TRBD1
CDR3 DNA: TGTGCCAGCAGCTTAGTATCAGAATCTACTGAAGCTTTCTTT; CDR3 protein: CASSLVSESTEAFF; J gene: TRBJ1-1; V gene: TRBV7-8; clone size: -; D gene: -
CDR3 DNA: TGTGCCAGCAGTTACCCGGGGGTCAACTATGGCTACACCTTC; CDR3 protein: CASSYPGVNYGYTF; J gene: TRBJ1-2; V gene: TRBV6-6; clone size: -; D gene: -